The following is a T cell receptor beta chain sequence with its context. These data originate in a study of control samples from healthy donors and cancer patients. The assay was immunoSEQ multiplex PCR, and TCRdb's table has in-frame clones only and misses some. The table lists more than 45,000 clones, around 93% of them singletons, with about 0.91% in the top ten. The CDR3 is 15 residues long. V lost 4 bases and J 0 bases, leaving 10 bases between the germline ends. The V gene's germline CDR1 is LGHDT and CDR2 YNNKEL (reference sequence). The receptor was isolated from a man aged 25 to 45 with colorectal cancer. The chain couples TRBV3-1 (or the pseudogene TRBV3-2) to TRBJ2-1; the D call may be TRBD1 or TRBD2 (5 bases each). The sequenced sample consisted of PBMCs. The CDR3 is CASSPEGSSYNEQFF. DNA of the CDR3: TGTGCCAGCAGCCCAGAGGGGAGCTCCTACAATGAGCAGTTCTTC.